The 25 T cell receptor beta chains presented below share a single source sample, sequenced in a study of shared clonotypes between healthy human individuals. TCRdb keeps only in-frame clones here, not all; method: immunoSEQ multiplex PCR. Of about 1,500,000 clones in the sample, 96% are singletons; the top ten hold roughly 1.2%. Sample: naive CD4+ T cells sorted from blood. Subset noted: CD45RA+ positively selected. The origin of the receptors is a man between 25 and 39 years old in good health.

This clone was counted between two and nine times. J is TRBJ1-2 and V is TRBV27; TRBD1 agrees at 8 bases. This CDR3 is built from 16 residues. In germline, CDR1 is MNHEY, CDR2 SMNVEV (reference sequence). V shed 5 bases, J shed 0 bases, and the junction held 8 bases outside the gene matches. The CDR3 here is CASSPLQGGANYGYTF. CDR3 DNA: TGTGCCAGCAGTCCACTACAGGGGGGAGCTAACTATGGCTACACCTTC.

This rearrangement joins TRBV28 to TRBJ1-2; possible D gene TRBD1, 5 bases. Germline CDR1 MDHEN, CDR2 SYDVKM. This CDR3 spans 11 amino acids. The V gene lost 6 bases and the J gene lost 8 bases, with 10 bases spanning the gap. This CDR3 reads CASSWGFGYTF. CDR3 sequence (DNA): TGTGCCAGCAGCTGGGGGTTCGGCTACACCTTC.

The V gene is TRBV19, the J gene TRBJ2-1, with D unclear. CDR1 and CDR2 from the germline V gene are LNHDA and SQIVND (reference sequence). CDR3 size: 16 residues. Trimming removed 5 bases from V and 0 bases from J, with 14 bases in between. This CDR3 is CASSPRVGSSYNEQFF. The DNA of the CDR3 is TGTGCCAGTAGTCCACGGGTCGGAAGCTCCTACAATGAGCAGTTCTTC.

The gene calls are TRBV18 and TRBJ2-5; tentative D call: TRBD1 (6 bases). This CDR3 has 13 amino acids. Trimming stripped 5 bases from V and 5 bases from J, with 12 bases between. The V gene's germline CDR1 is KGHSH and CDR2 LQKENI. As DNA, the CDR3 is TGTGCCAGCTCAACACAGGGTGCGGAGACCCAGTACTTC. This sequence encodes CASSTQGAETQYF.

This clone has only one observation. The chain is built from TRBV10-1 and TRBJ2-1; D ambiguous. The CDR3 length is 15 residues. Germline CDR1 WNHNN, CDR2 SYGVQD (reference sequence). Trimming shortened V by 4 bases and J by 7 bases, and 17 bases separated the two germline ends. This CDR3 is CASSAGSIETNEQFF. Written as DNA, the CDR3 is TGCGCCAGCAGTGCCGGTAGCATTGAGACAAATGAGCAGTTCTTC.

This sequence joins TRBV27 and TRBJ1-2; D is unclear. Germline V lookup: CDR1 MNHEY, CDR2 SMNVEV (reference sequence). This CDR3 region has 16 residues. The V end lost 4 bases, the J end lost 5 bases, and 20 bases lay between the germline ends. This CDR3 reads CASSSPGRRGRYGYTF. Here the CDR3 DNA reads TGTGCCAGCAGTTCCCCAGGACGTCGGGGAAGGTATGGCTACACCTTC.

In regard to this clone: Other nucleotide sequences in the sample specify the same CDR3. This CDR3 reads CASSVATGNEQFF. Here the CDR3 DNA reads TGTGCCAGCAGCGTAGCTACTGGAAATGAGCAGTTCTTC. The J gene is TRBJ2-1, the V gene TRBV9, with D unclear. The CDR3 runs 13 residues. V lost 0 bases and J lost 7, with 8 bases in between. Germline-derived CDR1 and CDR2 are SGDLS and YYNGEE.

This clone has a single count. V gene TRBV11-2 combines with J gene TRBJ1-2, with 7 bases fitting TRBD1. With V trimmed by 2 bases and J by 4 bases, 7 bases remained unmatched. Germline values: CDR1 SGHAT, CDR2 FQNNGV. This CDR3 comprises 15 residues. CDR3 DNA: TGTGCCAGCAGCTTAAGCCAGGGGGAGAGCTATGGCTACACCTTC. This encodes CASSLSQGESYGYTF.

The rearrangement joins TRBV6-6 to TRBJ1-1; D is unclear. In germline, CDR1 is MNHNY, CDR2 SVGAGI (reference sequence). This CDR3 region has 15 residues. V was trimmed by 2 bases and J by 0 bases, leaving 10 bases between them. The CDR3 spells CASSYGRALNTEAFF. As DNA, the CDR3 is TGTGCCAGCAGTTACGGTAGAGCGCTGAACACTGAAGCTTTCTTT.

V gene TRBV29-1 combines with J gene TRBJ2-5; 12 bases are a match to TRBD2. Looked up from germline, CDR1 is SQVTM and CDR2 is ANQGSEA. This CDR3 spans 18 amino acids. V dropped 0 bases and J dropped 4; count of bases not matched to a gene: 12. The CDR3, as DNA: TGCAGCGTTGAAGATCCCGCGCTAGCGGGAGGGGTTCGAGAGACCCAGTACTTC. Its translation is CSVEDPALAGGVRETQYF.

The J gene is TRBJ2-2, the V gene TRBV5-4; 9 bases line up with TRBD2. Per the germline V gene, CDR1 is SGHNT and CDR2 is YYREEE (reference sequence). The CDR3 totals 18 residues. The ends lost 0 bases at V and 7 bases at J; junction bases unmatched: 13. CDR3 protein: CASSLETPSASGDGELFF. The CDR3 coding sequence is TGTGCCAGCAGCTTGGAGACACCAAGCGCTAGCGGGGACGGGGAGCTGTTTTTT.

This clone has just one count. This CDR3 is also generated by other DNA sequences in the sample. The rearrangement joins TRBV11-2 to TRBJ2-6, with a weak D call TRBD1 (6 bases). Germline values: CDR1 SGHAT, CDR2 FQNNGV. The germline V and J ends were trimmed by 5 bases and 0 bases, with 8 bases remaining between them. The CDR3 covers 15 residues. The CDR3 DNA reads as TGTGCCAGCAGCCCCAGGGGCTCTGGGGCCAACGTCCTGACTTTC. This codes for CASSPRGSGANVLTF.

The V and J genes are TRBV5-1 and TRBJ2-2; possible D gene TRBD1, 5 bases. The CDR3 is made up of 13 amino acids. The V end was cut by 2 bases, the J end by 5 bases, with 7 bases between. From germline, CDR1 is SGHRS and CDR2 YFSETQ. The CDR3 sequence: CASSLQVTGELFF. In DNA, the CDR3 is TGCGCCAGCAGCTTACAGGTGACCGGGGAGCTGTTTTTT.

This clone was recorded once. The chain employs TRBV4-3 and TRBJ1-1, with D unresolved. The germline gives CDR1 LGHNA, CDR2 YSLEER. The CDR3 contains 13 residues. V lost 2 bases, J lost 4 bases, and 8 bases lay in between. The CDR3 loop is CASSQSGVTEAFF. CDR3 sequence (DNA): TGCGCCAGCAGCCAAAGTGGGGTCACTGAAGCTTTCTTT.

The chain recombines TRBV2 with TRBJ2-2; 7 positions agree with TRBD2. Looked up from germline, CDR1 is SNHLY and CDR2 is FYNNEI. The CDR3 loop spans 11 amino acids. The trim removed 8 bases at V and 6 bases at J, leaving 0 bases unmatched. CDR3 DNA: TGTGCCAGCGGGGGGGCCGGGGAGCTGTTTTTT. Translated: CASGGAGELFF.

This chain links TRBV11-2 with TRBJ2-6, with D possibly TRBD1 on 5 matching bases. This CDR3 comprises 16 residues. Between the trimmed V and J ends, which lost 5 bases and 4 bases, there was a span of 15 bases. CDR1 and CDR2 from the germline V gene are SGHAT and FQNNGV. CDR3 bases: TGTGCCAGCAGCCACTCGACCTACAGGGGGGCCAACGTCCTGACTTTC. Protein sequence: CASSHSTYRGANVLTF.

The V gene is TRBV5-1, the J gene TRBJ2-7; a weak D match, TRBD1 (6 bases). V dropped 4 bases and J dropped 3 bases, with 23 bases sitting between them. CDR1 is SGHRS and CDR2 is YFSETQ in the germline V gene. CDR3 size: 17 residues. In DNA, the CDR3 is TGCGCCAGCAGCCACCAGACAGGAAGGGTGTGGGACTACGAGCAGTACTTC. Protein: CASSHQTGRVWDYEQYF.

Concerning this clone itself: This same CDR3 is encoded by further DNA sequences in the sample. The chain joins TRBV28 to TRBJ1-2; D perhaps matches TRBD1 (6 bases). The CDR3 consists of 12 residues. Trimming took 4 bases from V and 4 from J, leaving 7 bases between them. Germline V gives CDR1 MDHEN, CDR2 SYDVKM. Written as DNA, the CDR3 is TGTGCCAGCAGTTCCAGGGGCTATGGCTACACCTTC. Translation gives CASSSRGYGYTF.

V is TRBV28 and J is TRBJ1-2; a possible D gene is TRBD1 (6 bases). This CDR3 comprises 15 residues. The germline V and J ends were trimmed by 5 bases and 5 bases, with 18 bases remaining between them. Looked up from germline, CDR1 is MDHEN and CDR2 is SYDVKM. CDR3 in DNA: TGTGCCAGCAGTCGGGGGGGCACAGGGCCATATGGCTACACCTTC. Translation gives CASSRGGTGPYGYTF.

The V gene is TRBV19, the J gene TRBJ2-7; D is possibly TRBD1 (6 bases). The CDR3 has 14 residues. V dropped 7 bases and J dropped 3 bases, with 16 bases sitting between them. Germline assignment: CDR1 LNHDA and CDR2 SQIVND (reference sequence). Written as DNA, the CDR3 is TGTGCCAGTACCCCATTTGGGGGCAGCTACGAGCAGTACTTC. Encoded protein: CASTPFGGSYEQYF.

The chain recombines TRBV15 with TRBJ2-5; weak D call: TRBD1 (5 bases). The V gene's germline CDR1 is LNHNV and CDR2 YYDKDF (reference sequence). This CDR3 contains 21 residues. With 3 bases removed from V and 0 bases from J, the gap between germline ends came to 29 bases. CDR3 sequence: CATSSTLGSLITKTDQETQYF. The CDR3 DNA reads TGTGCCACCAGCAGCACGTTGGGATCCCTTATAACGAAGACAGACCAAGAGACCCAGTACTTC.

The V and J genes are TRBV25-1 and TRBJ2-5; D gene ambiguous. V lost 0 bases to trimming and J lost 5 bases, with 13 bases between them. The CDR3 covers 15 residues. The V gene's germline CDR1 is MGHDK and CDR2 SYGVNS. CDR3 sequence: CASSEYKGAGETQYF. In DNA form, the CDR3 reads TGTGCCAGCAGTGAATACAAAGGAGCCGGGGAGACCCAGTACTTC.

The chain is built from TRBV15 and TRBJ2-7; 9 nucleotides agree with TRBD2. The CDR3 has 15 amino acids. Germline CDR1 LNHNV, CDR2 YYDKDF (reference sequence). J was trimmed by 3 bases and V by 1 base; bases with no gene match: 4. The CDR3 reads CATSRGRTSVYEQYF. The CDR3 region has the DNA TGTGCCACCAGCAGAGGGCGGACTAGCGTCTACGAGCAGTACTTC.

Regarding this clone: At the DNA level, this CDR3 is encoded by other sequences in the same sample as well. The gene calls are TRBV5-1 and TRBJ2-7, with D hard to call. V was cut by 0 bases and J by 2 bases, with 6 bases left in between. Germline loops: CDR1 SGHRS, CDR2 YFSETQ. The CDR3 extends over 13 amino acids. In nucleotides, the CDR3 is TGCGCCAGCAGCTTGGAACCCCCCTACGAGCAGTACTTC. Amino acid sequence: CASSLEPPYEQYF.

The CDR3 loop is CASSAYIGTNTEAFF. CDR3 DNA sequence: TGTGCCAGCAGCGCGTATATTGGTACGAACACTGAAGCTTTCTTT. V and J are TRBV7-8 and TRBJ1-1, with D unresolved. Trimming took 5 bases from V and 1 from J, leaving 14 bases between them. Germline V gene sequence: CDR1 SGHVS, CDR2 FQNEAQ. The CDR3 runs 15 residues.